This T cell receptor (beta chain) was sequenced in a study of blood T cell repertoires in COVID-19. Study-level background: Nucleic acid was either cDNA or gDNA, and it came from T cells, B-cell-depleted T cells, or PBMCs.

The repertoire was sequenced with immunoSEQ multiplex PCR; TCRdb's copy has only in-frame clones and lacks some. The repertoire holds 250,000 to 300,000 clones, with 88% as singletons. This receptor was obtained from a woman aged 25 to 39 with COVID-19, enrolled during active disease. Sequencing input: peripheral blood.

This CDR3 reads CASSSPAGELFF. In nucleotides, the CDR3 is TGTGCCAGCAGTTCCCCGGCCGGGGAGCTGTTTTTT. This chain joins TRBV27 and TRBJ2-2; D not certain. Germline lookup yields CDR1 MNHEY and CDR2 SMNVEV (reference sequence). This CDR3 comprises 12 residues. The V end lost 4 bases, the J end lost 6 bases, and 6 bases lay between the germline ends.